This is a list of T cell receptor beta chains from one sample in a study of early T cells in non-severe SARS-CoV-2 infection. One entry per CDR3 protein, called by TCRdb with MiXCR from the 5' RACE reads. The data contain about 84,000 distinct CDR3 sequences, about 12% of them singletons. Sequencing was performed on whole blood. The receptors derive from an adult who was a healthcare worker with PCR-confirmed SARS-CoV-2 infection or an uninfected control (not recorded which). CDR3s include the opening cysteine and the closing phenylalanine or tryptophan. D genes are given only for firm matches. Not every row has a clone size; where given, it reads once, few, many or a size class.

few	TRBJ1-2	NA	TRBV6-5	CVSSYGVSYGYTF	TGTGTCAGCAGTTACGGGGTCAGCTATGGCTACACCTTC
many	TRBJ1-2	TRBD1	TRBV2	CADGTGLIYGYTF	TGTGCCGACGGGACAGGGCTCATCTACGGCTACACCTTC
NA	TRBJ2-7	NA	TRBV10-3	CAIGRQERTYEQYF	TGTGCCATCGGGCGGCAAGAGAGAACCTACGAGCAGTACTTC
few	TRBJ2-1	TRBD1	TRBV12-3/TRBV12-4	CASSRDRGLYNEQFF	TGTGCCAGCAGTCGGGACAGGGGCCTCTACAATGAGCAGTTCTTC
NA	TRBJ1-1	NA	TRBV12-3/TRBV12-4	CASSLRVGNTEAFF	TGTGCCAGCAGTTTACGGGTAGGGAACACTGAAGCTTTCTTT
many	TRBJ2-3	TRBD1	TRBV29-1	CSVEGRTGDADTQYF	TGCAGCGTTGAGGGTCGGACAGGGGATGCAGATACGCAGTATTTT
many	TRBJ2-2	TRBD1	TRBV7-2	CASSPGGQGNTGELFF	TGTGCCAGCAGCCCAGGGGGACAGGGGAACACCGGGGAGCTGTTTTTT
NA	TRBJ2-5	NA	TRBV6-5	CASRTPARGETQYF	TGTGCCAGCAGAACCCCAGCGAGGGGGGAGACCCAGTACTTC
many	TRBJ2-6	NA	TRBV5-6	CASSFSDRRANVLTF	TGTGCCAGCAGCTTTTCCGACCGCAGGGCCAACGTCCTGACTTTC
many	TRBJ1-5	TRBD1	TRBV5-1	CARSRDRGQPQHF	TGCGCCAGATCACGGGACAGGGGCCAGCCCCAGCATTTT